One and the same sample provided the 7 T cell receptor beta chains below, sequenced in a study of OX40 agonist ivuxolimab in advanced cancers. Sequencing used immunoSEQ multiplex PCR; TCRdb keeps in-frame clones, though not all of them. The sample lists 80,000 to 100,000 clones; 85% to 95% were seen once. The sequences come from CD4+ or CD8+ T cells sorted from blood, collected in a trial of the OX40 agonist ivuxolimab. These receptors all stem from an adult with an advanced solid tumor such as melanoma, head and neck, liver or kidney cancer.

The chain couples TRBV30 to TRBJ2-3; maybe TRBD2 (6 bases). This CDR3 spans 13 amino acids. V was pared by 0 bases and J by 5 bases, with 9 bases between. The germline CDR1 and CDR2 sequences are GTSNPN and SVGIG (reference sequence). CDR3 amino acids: CAWSVTGGDTQYF. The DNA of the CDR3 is TGTGCCTGGAGTGTCACCGGGGGAGATACGCAGTATTTT.

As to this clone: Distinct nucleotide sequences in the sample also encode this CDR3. In nucleotides, the CDR3 is TGTGCCAGCAGTTTATTGAATCAGCCCCAGCATTTT. It translates to CASSLLNQPQHF. The rearrangement joins TRBV28 to TRBJ1-5; D gene uncertain. Germline V gives CDR1 MDHEN, CDR2 SYDVKM. The CDR3 length is 12 residues. V dropped 1 base and J dropped 4 bases, with 2 bases sitting between them.

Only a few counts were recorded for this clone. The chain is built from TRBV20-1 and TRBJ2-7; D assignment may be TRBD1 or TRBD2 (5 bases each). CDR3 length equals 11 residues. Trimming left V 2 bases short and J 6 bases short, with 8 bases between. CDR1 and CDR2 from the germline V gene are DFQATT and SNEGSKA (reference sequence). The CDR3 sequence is CSARRGVEQYF. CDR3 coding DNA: TGCAGTGCTAGAAGAGGGGTCGAGCAGTACTTC.

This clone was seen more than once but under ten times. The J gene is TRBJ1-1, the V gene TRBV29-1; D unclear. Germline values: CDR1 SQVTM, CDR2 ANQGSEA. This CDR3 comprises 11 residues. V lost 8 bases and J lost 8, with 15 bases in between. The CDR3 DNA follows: TGCAGCTTGGAACGGAGTCAAGAAGCTTTCTTT. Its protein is CSLERSQEAFF.

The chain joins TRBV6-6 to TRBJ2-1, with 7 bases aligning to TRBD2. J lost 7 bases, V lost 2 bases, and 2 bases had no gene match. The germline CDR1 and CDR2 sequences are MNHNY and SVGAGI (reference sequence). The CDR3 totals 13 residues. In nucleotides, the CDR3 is TGTGCCAGCAGTTACCCTAGCGGTAATGAGCAGTTCTTC. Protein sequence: CASSYPSGNEQFF.

DNA for the CDR3: TGTGCCAGCAGCCAAAGACAGGGATCTAATGAAAAACTGTTTTTT. It specifies CASSQRQGSNEKLFF. This chain links TRBV5-4 with TRBJ1-4, with 7 bases that match TRBD1. V was pared by 4 bases and J by 3 bases, with 6 bases of the junction left unmatched. The CDR3 has 15 amino acids. Germline-derived CDR1 and CDR2 are SGHNT and YYREEE (reference sequence).

CDR3 amino acids: CASGNLGNQPQHF. CDR3 DNA sequence: TGTGCCAGCGGAAATTTGGGCAATCAGCCCCAGCATTTT. The chain is built from TRBV7-2 and TRBJ1-5; D is unresolved. Germline lookup yields CDR1 SGHTA and CDR2 FQGNSA. This CDR3 spans 13 amino acids. Trimming removed 8 bases from V and 2 bases from J, with 10 bases in between. The full variable domain, with the rest looked up from reference TRBV7-2 and TRBJ1-5, is GAGVSQSPSNKVTEKGKDVELRCDPISGHTALYWYRQSLGQGLEFLIYFQGNSAPDKSGLPSDRFSAERTGGSVSTLTIQRTQQEDSAVYLCASGNLGNQPQHFGDGTRLSIL.